This T cell receptor beta chain was found in a study of T cells in Graves' hyperthyroidism and ophthalmopathy. General study findings and limits: The model made its ophthalmopathy prediction, and onset followed a median 6.5 months later.

RNA transcripts gave rise to amplified TCR beta CDR3 regions. HTBI primers were employed in a first-round RT-PCR of the TCR CDR3. TCRdb reprocessed the multiplex PCR reads via MiXCR and lists one record per CDR3 protein. Of roughly 500,000 distinct CDR3 sequences listed, less than 25% were seen once; the top ten hold about 11%. For ophthalmopathy patients, the Clinical Activity Score was at least 3 and the NOSPECS grade at least 4; duration was under 3 months. Unmatched junction bases numbered 8, after V lost 6 bases and J lost 5 bases. This CDR3 is built from 13 residues. CDR1 and CDR2 from the germline V gene are DFQATT and SNEGSKA (reference sequence). This clonotype was picked up a small number of times. The antigen remains unidentified.

This chain links TRBV20-1 with TRBJ2-7; 9 positions match TRBD2. This sequence originates from a woman between 25 and 40 years old with Graves' ophthalmopathy. Sequencing was done on a sample of blood. CDR3 sequence: CSAWLAGSDEQYF. Written as DNA, the CDR3 is TGCAGTGCCTGGCTAGCGGGAAGCGACGAGCAGTACTTC.